The following is a T cell receptor beta chain sequence with its context. The sample is drawn from a study of T cell responses to AZD1222 COVID-19 vaccine. Trimming removed 4 bases from V and 1 base from J; junction bases left unmatched: 5. This CDR3 has 15 amino acids. The V gene's germline CDR1 is SGHRS and CDR2 YFSETQ. Using immunoSEQ multiplex PCR, the repertoire was profiled, and TCRdb retains in-frame clones only, with some absent. The data contain 190,000 or so clones, 90% to 95% of them seen just once; the ten biggest clones take up around 3.5%. The gene calls are TRBV5-1 and TRBJ2-3; 8 nucleotides match TRBD1. This TCR was sampled from an adult who received the AZD1222 COVID-19 vaccine. The starting material was peripheral blood, obtained 28 days after the second AZD1222 dose. In DNA, the CDR3 is TGCGCCAGCAGCCCCCAGACAGGGGGCACAGATACGCAGTATTTT. Protein sequence: CASSPQTGGTDTQYF. The whole variable domain, remainder taken from reference TRBV5-1 and TRBJ2-3, is KAGVTQTPRYLIKTRGQQVTLSCSPISGHRSVSWYQQTPGQGLQFLFEYFSETQRNKGNFPGRFSGRQFSNSRSEMNVSTLELGDSALYLCASSPQTGGTDTQYFGPGTRLTVL.